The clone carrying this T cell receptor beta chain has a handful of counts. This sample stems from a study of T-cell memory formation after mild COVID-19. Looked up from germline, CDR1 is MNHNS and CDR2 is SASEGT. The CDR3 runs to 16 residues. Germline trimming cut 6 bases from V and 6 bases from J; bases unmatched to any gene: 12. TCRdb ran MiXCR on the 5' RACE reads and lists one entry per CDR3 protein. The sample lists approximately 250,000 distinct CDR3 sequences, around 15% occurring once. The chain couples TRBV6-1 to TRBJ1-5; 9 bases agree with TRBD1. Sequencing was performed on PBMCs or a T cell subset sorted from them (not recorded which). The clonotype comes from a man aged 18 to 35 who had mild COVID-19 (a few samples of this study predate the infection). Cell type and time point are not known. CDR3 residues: CASRFRGGQGSQPQHF. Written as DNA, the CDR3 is TGTGCCAGCAGATTCAGAGGGGGACAGGGTTCTCAGCCCCAGCATTTT.